This entry describes one T cell receptor beta chain. Original methodology: Scientists estimated how many nucleated cells there were by amplifying reference gene primers. TCRdb's table, derived via immunoSEQ multiplex PCR, lists solely in-frame clones and lacks some. V, J and clone size are those of that table, while D and trimming were read from the DNA. The data show hundreds of thousands of clones, approximately 90% seen once. This sample was included in a study of blood T cell repertoires in COVID-19. Study-level background: T cells, B-cell-depleted T cells, or PBMCs supplied cDNA or gDNA.

V was cut by 7 bases and J by 7 bases, with 16 bases left in between. CDR3 length equals 13 residues. The sequenced sample was PBMCs or T cells enriched from blood (not recorded which). This clonotype originated in a man aged 45-65 years who had been exposed to COVID-19. V gene TRBV12-3 or TRBV12-4 combines with J gene TRBJ1-2; tentative D call: TRBD1 (5 bases). In DNA, the CDR3 is TGTGCCAGCACTCAAGGGCAGGGAAGTGGCTACACCTTC. Amino acid sequence: CASTQGQGSGYTF.